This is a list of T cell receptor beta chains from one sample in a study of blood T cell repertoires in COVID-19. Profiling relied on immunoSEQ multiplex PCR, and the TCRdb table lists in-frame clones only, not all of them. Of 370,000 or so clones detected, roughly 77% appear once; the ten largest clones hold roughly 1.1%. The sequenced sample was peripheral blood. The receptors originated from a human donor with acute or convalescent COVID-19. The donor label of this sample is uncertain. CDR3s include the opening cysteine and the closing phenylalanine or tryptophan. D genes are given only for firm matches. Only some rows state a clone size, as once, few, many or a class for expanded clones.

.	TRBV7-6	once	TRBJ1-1	TGTGCCAGCAGCTTCTCGCCGGGAATGAACACTGAAGCTTTCTTT	CASSFSPGMNTEAFF
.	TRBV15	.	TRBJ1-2	TGTGCCACCAGCAGAGCGGGGAGCGGAGCTAACTATGGCTACACCTTC	CATSRAGSGANYGYTF
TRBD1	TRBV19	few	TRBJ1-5	TGTGCCAGTAGCCGGACAGGGGCGAACAATCAGCCCCAGCATTTT	CASSRTGANNQPQHF
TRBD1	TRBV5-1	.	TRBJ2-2	TGCGCCAGCAGCCCTCGGCAGGGGGCGGCCGGGGAGCTGTTTTTT	CASSPRQGAAGELFF
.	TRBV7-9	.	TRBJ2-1	TGTGCCAGCAGCCCACCAGGAAGCTCCTACAATGAGCAGTTCTTC	CASSPPGSSYNEQFF
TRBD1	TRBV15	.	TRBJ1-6	TGTGCCACCAGCAGAGGCGGTTTAGGACAGGGAGGTTCACCCCTCCACTTT	CATSRGGLGQGGSPLHF
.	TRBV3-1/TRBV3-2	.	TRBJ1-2	TGTGCCAGCAGCCCCTACAGCCGAGCTAACTATGGCTACACCTTC	CASSPYSRANYGYTF
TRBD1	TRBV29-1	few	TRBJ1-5	TGCAGCGTTGGACAGGGGCAGAATCAGCCCCAGCATTTT	CSVGQGQNQPQHF
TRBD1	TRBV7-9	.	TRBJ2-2	TGTGCCAGCAGCTCAATGGACAGGGATGACACCGGGGAGCTGTTTTTT	CASSSMDRDDTGELFF
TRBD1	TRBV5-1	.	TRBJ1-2	TGCGCCAGCAGCTTGGCCGGGACAGGGGGCTATGGCTACACCTTC	CASSLAGTGGYGYTF
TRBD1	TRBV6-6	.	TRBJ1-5	TGTGCCAGCAGTTACGGCGACAGGGGGTTCCCCCAGCATTTT	CASSYGDRGFPQHF
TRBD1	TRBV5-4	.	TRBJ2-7	TGTGCCAGCAGCTTGGACCAGGGGACAGGTCGCTACGAGCAGTACTTC	CASSLDQGTGRYEQYF
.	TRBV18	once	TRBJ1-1	TGTGCCAGCTCACTGGGTGGGGGCCTGGGATCTGAAGCTTTCTTT	CASSLGGGLGSEAFF
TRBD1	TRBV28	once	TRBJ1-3	TGTGCCAGCAGGCAGGGACAGGCAAACACCATATATTTT	CASRQGQANTIYF
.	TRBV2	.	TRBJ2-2	TGTGCCAGCAGTGAATTGGGGCGAAACGGGGAGCTGTTTTTT	CASSELGRNGELFF
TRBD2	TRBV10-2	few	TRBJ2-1	TGCGCCAGCAGTGAGTCCGGACTAGCGGGAGAGGTAGGCTACAATGAGCAGTTCTTC	CASSESGLAGEVGYNEQFF
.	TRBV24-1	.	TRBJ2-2	TGTGCCACCAGTCTAAGACACGGCCTTAACACCGGGGAGCTGTTTTTT	CATSLRHGLNTGELFF
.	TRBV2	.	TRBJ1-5	TGTGCCAGCAGTGAAGAGGGAGGCCAGCCCCAGCATTTT	CASSEEGGQPQHF
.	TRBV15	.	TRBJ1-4	TGTGCCACCAGCAGAGGGATTAGGGGGGGCAGGGATGAAAAACTGTTTTTT	CATSRGIRGGRDEKLFF
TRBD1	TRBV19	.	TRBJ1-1	TGTGCCAGTAGTAATGAGGTCGGGACAGGGGGCGAAGACACTGAAGCTTTCTTT	CASSNEVGTGGEDTEAFF
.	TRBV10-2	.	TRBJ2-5	TGCGCCAGCAGTGACCAGCAAGAGACCCAGTACTTC	CASSDQQETQYF
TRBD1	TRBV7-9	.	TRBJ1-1	TGTGCCAGCAGCTACCCCAGCCAGACCAGGGGGGTAACTGAAGCTTTCTTT	CASSYPSQTRGVTEAFF
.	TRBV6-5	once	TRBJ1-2	TGTGCCAGCAGTTCAGGGCCCTATGGCTACACCTTC	CASSSGPYGYTF
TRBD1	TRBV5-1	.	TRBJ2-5	TGCGCCAGCAGCACCGGACAGGAAGAGACCCAGTACTTC	CASSTGQEETQYF
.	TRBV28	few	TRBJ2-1	TGTGCCAGCAGGCCAGGGAGCTACAGGGGCGGGAACAATGAGCAGTTCTTC	CASRPGSYRGGNNEQFF
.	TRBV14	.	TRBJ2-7	TGTGCCAGCAGCCAAGGTGCAGGGTTGTACGAGCAGTACTTC	CASSQGAGLYEQYF
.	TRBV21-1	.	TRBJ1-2	TGTGCCAGCACCGGACAGGGGTTCTATGGCTACACCTTC	CASTGQGFYGYTF
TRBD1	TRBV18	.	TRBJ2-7	TGTGCCAGCTCACGGTCCGGGACAGGGTACATCTACGAGCAGTACTTC	CASSRSGTGYIYEQYF
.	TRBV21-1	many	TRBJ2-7	TGTGCCAGCATCAGACGGACAGGGGACTACGAGCAGTACTTC	CASIRRTGDYEQYF
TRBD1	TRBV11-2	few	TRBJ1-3	TGTGCCAGCAGTAAGGGACAGGGGGCCATTGGAAACACCATATATTTT	CASSKGQGAIGNTIYF
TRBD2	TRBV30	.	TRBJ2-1	TGTGCCTGGAGTGTTGGCGGGAGTTTAAATGAGCAGTTCTTC	CAWSVGGSLNEQFF
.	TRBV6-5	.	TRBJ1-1	TGTGCCAGCAGCCTCGATGTTAGGGGAAGAACTGAAGCTTTCTTT	CASSLDVRGRTEAFF
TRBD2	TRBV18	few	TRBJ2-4	TGTGCCAGCTCACCAAGATCGGGGGAGGGAGCCAAAAACATTCAGTACTTC	CASSPRSGEGAKNIQYF
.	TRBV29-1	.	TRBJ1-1	TGCAGCGTTGAACGCAGGATGAACACTGAAGCTTTCTTT	CSVERRMNTEAFF
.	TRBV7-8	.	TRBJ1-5	TGTGCCAGCAGCCCGACGTCAGGGAGCAATCAGCCCCAGCATTTT	CASSPTSGSNQPQHF
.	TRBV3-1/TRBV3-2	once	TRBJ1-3	TGTGCCAGCAGCCCCCTCGGGGGAAGGGATGGCGTGACCATATATTTT	CASSPLGGRDGVTIYF
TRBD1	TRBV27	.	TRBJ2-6	TGTGCCAGCAGCCCCCGGGACAGGGCCTTATTTGGGGCCAACGTCCTGACTTTC	CASSPRDRALFGANVLTF
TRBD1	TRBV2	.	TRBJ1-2	TGTGCCAGCAGTGAAAAGGGGGCGTCCAACTATGGCTACACCTTC	CASSEKGASNYGYTF
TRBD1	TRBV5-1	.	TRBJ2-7	TGCGCCAGCAGCCCCCCCCGCTTTCTCGGACAGGGGGCCCTCGGCGAGCAGTACTTC	CASSPPRFLGQGALGEQYF
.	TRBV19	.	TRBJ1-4	TGTGCCAGTAGTATTACTGGGGAGGAGAAACTGTTTTTT	CASSITGEEKLFF
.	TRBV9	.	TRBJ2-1	TGTGCCAGCAGCGTAGCAGGACAGTCTTTCAATGAGCAGTTCTTC	CASSVAGQSFNEQFF